The 10 T cell receptor beta chains reported below all come from one sample, sequenced in a study of monozygotic twins with inflammatory bowel disease. Each CDR3 protein gets one entry in TCRdb, which reprocessed the 5' RACE reads and gives no DNA. The listing contains 150,000 to 200,000 distinct CDR3 sequences. Sequenced input: blood. The receptor set was obtained from a human donor with ulcerative colitis or Crohn's disease, or a healthy co-twin of an affected twin (not recorded which).

The V call is TRBV7-3, the J call TRBJ2-5; the TCRdb call, TRBD2, lacks DNA for checking. The germline gives CDR1 SGHTA, CDR2 FQGTGA. This CDR3 has 14 residues. This CDR3 is CASSFGGSIETQYF.

The chain recombines TRBV7-6 with TRBJ1-6. This CDR3 has 15 amino acids. Germline values: CDR1 SGHVS, CDR2 FNYEAQ. CDR3 residues: CASSTDARTNSPLHF.

J is TRBJ2-5 and V is TRBV15; TCRdb names TRBD1, which stays unverified in the absence of DNA. The germline CDR1 and CDR2 sequences are LNHNV and YYDKDF (reference sequence). This CDR3 is 15 amino acids long. CDR3: CATSREEPPKETQYF.

The gene calls are TRBV13 and TRBJ2-3; TCRdb outputs TRBD2, but without DNA this stays unchecked. The CDR3 loop spans 18 amino acids. Per the germline V gene, CDR1 is PRHDT and CDR2 is FYEKMQ (reference sequence). This CDR3 reads CASSLEGLAGDPTDTQYF.

The gene calls are TRBV18 and TRBJ1-2. The CDR3 loop spans 15 amino acids. Germline-derived CDR1 and CDR2 are KGHSH and LQKENI. CDR3 protein: CASSPSAHDGYGYTF.

This chain joins TRBV20-1 and TRBJ1-2; absent DNA, TCRdb's TRBD1 call cannot be checked. The germline gives CDR1 DFQATT, CDR2 SNEGSKA (reference sequence). There are 11 residues in the CDR3. The CDR3 reads CSARDPPGYTF.

This chain uses TRBV15 with TRBJ1-5; TCRdb returns TRBD1, unconfirmable since there is no DNA. In germline, CDR1 is LNHNV, CDR2 YYDKDF (reference sequence). The CDR3 is made up of 15 amino acids. Here the CDR3 reads CATSRDKGYNQPQHF.

The rearrangement uses TRBV5-1 and TRBJ2-7; lacking DNA, the TRBD1 call made by TCRdb goes unchecked. Germline assignment: CDR1 SGHRS and CDR2 YFSETQ. This CDR3 spans 15 amino acids. The CDR3 reads CASSLRDRSSYEQYF.

The rearrangement uses TRBV20-1 and TRBJ2-5; lacking DNA, the TRBD2 call made by TCRdb goes unchecked. CDR1 DFQATT and CDR2 SNEGSKA come from the germline V gene (reference sequence). There are 15 residues in the CDR3. The CDR3 sequence: CSARVSSGSIETQYF.

The chain links TRBV27 to TRBJ2-3; TCRdb proposes TRBD2, but this gene call is untestable without DNA. Germline CDR1 reads MNHEY; CDR2 reads SMNVEV (reference sequence). CDR3 length: 17 residues. CDR3: CASSLSLAGYYVDTQYF.